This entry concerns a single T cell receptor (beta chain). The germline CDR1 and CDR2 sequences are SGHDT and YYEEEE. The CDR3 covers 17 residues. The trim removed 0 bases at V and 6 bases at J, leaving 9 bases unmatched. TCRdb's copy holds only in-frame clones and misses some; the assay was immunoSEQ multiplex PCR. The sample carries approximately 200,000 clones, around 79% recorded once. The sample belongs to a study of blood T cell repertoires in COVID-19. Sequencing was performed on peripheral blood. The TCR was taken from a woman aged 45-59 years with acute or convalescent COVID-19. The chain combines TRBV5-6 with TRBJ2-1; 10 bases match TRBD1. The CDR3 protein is CASSLELRTGGINEQFF. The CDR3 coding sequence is TGTGCCAGCAGCTTGGAGCTCCGGACAGGGGGGATCAATGAGCAGTTCTTC.